Presented here are 15 T cell receptor beta chains from one specimen sequenced in a study of T cell changes during pregnancy in multiple sclerosis. TCRdb keeps only in-frame clones here, not all; method: immunoSEQ multiplex PCR. The sample carries more than 30,000 clones, about nine tenths recorded once. The source was CD8+ T cells from peripheral blood mononuclear cells, collected in the second trimester of pregnancy. The receptors here all came from a female donor with multiple sclerosis, enrolled in a pregnancy study.

This chain connects TRBV10-3 to TRBJ2-1; TRBD2 matches at 12 bases. The CDR3 is made up of 14 amino acids. V lost 10 bases and J lost 8; bases outside the gene matches: 9. Germline values: CDR1 ENHRY, CDR2 SYGVKD. This chain's CDR3 is CATCPSGRGDEQFF. In DNA, the CDR3 is TGTGCCACCTGTCCTAGCGGGAGGGGCGATGAGCAGTTCTTC.

The chain recombines TRBV29-1 with TRBJ2-2; TRBD2 matches at 7 bases. The CDR3 spans 12 residues. The germline V gene encodes CDR1 SQVTM and CDR2 ANQGSEA. V trimming: 5 bases; J trimming: 6 bases; junction bases outside the gene matches: 3. CDR3 in amino acids: CSVLGGAGELFF. The CDR3 coding sequence is TGCAGCGTTCTGGGGGGGGCCGGGGAGCTGTTTTTT.

The chain links TRBV5-4 to TRBJ2-4, with 11 nucleotides matching TRBD1. Per germline, CDR1 SGHNT and CDR2 YYREEE (reference sequence). The CDR3 sequence is 16 residues long. With V trimmed by 4 bases and J by 3 bases, 6 bases remained unmatched. CDR3 coding DNA: TGTGCCAGCAGCGAACCGGGACAGGGGGGCAAAAACATTCAGTACTTC. This gives the protein CASSEPGQGGKNIQYF. Using reference TRBV5-4 and TRBJ2-4 for the parts outside the CDR3, the full variable domain is ETGVTQSPTHLIKTRGQQVTLRCSSQSGHNTVSWYQQALGQGPQFIFQYYREEENGRGNFPPRFSGLQFPNYSSELNVNALELDDSALYLCASSEPGQGGKNIQYFGAGTRLSVL.

V is TRBV18 and J is TRBJ1-1; TRBD1 matches at 7 bases. The trim removed 0 bases at V and 11 bases at J, leaving 9 bases unmatched. CDR3 length equals 14 residues. The germline V gene has CDR1 KGHSH and CDR2 LQKENI. CDR3 nucleotide sequence: TGTGCCAGCTCACCACCGACAGGGTTTGATATGGCTTTCTTT. Protein product: CASSPPTGFDMAFF.

This chain uses TRBV4-3 with TRBJ2-5; perhaps TRBD2 as D (6 bases). Deletions cut 0 bases from V and 5 bases from J, with 16 bases between. Germline V lookup: CDR1 LGHNA, CDR2 YSLEER. CDR3 length: 16 residues. CDR3 nucleotides: TGCGCCAGCAGCCAAGAATGGGGGGAGGCCGGTGAGACCCAGTACTTC. As protein: CASSQEWGEAGETQYF.

The chain recombines TRBV27 with TRBJ2-5, with a tentative D call TRBD1 (6 bases). The germline gives CDR1 MNHEY, CDR2 SMNVEV (reference sequence). CDR3 size: 16 residues. The V end was cut by 4 bases, the J end by 0 bases, with 15 bases between. DNA for the CDR3: TGTGCCAGCAGTTCAACAGGGCCCCCGTACCAAGAGACCCAGTACTTC. Translating it yields CASSSTGPPYQETQYF.

V and J are TRBV15 and TRBJ2-1, with 7 bases aligning to TRBD2. The CDR3 consists of 15 residues. The germline V gene has CDR1 LNHNV and CDR2 YYDKDF (reference sequence). V shed 5 bases, J shed 2 bases, and the junction held 6 bases outside the gene matches. This CDR3 is CATSLAGFPYNEQFF. The DNA for the CDR3 is TGTGCCACCAGCTTAGCGGGCTTTCCCTACAATGAGCAGTTCTTC.

This chain's CDR3 is CASSGTPSYEQYF. CDR3 bases: TGTGCCAGCAGCGGGACTCCCTCCTACGAGCAGTACTTC. The V call is TRBV9, the J call TRBJ2-5, with a possible D match to TRBD2 (5 bases). The better agreement between TRBJ2-7 and the DNA end casts doubt on the J call. The CDR3 is 13 amino acids. Germline CDR1 and CDR2: SGDLS and YYNGEE.

The chain uses TRBV7-9 and TRBJ1-2, with TRBD1 matching over 7 bases. Germline CDR1 SEHNR, CDR2 FQNEAQ (reference sequence). The CDR3 is made up of 17 amino acids. Trimming removed 5 bases from V and 4 bases from J; junction bases left unmatched: 16. The DNA of the CDR3 is TGTGCCAGCAGCCATCGCACACAGGGGCCTAACCTCTATGGCTACACCTTC. It encodes CASSHRTQGPNLYGYTF.

J is TRBJ2-3 and V is TRBV27, with D tentatively TRBD2 (6 bases). Trimming shortened V by 2 bases and J by 0 bases, and 9 bases separated the two germline ends. This CDR3 comprises 15 residues. CDR1 MNHEY and CDR2 SMNVEV come from the germline V gene (reference sequence). The CDR3 sequence: CASSLMGGSTDTQYF. In DNA, the CDR3 is TGTGCCAGCAGTTTAATGGGAGGTAGCACAGATACGCAGTATTTT.

The CDR3 here is CASSYSSGRDQETQYF. CDR3 in DNA: TGTGCCAGCAGTTACTCGTCAGGGAGGGACCAAGAGACCCAGTACTTC. The chain employs TRBV6-5 and TRBJ2-5; 7 bases fit TRBD2. V gave up 0 bases and J gave up 0 bases; unmatched junction bases: 4. The germline CDR1 and CDR2 sequences are MNHEY and SVGAGI. The CDR3 has 16 residues.

The gene calls are TRBV9 and TRBJ1-1; D gene uncertain. The CDR3 extends over 15 amino acids. Trimming removed 0 bases from V and 0 bases from J, with 9 bases in between. Per germline, CDR1 SGDLS and CDR2 YYNGEE. The CDR3 DNA reads as TGTGCCAGCAGCGTAGCTATGGGCATGAACACTGAAGCTTTCTTT. This sequence encodes CASSVAMGMNTEAFF.

V and J are TRBV30 and TRBJ2-1; 10 bases are a match to TRBD1. J lost 12 bases, V lost 7 bases, and 6 bases had no gene match. Germline V gives CDR1 GTSNPN, CDR2 SVGIG (reference sequence). The CDR3 spans 11 residues. CDR3: CASDRGPGQFF. The CDR3 nucleotides read TGTGCCTCCGACAGGGGGCCGGGGCAGTTCTTC.

This clone was observed a handful of times. The V call is TRBV9, the J call TRBJ2-7; 9 nucleotides agree with TRBD2. J lost 2 bases, V lost 0 bases, and 15 bases had no gene match. CDR3 size: 19 residues. Germline V gene data show CDR1 as SGDLS and CDR2 as YYNGEE. CDR3 in DNA: TGTGCCAGCAGCGTAGCCCGCCCGTTTGTAGCGGGAGCCCCCTACGAGCAGTACTTC. Protein sequence: CASSVARPFVAGAPYEQYF.

The J gene is TRBJ2-7, the V gene TRBV10-3; 9 nucleotides align to TRBD2. After removal of 4 bases from V and 3 bases from J, the junction contained 10 bases not matched to a gene. The CDR3 totals 16 residues. Per the germline V gene, CDR1 is ENHRY and CDR2 is SYGVKD. Here the CDR3 DNA reads TGTGCCATCAGTGCATCTTCCGGGACTAGCATCTACGAGCAGTACTTC. Translating it yields CAISASSGTSIYEQYF.